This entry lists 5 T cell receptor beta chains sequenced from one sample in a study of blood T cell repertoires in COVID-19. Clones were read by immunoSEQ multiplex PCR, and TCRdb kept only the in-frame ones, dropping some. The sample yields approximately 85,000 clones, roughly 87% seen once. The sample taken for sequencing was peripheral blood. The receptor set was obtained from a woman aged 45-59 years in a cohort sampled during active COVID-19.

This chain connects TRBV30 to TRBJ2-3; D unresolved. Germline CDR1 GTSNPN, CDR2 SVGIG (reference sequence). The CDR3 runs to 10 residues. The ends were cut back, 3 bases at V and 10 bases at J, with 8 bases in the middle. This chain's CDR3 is CAWSEEAQYF. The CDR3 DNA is TGTGCCTGGAGCGAGGAAGCGCAGTATTTT.

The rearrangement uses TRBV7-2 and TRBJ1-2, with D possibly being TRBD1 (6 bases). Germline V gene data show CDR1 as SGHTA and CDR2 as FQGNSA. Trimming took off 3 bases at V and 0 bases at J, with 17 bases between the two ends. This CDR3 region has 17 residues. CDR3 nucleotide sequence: TGTGCCAGCAGCTTGAGGGGGGGCACCGCATCTAACTATGGCTACACCTTC. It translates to CASSLRGGTASNYGYTF.

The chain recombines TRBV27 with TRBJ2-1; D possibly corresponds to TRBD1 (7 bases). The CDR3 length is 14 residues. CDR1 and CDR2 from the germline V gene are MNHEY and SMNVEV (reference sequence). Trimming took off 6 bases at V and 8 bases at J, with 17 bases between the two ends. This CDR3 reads CASSRQGEVHEQFF. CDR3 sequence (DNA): TGTGCCAGCAGCCGCCAGGGGGAGGTCCATGAGCAGTTCTTC.

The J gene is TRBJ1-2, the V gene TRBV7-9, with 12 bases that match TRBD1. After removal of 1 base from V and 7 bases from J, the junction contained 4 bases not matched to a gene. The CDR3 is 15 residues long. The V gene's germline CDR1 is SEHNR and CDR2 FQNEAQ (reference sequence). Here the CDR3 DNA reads TGTGCCAGCAGCTTAGGGGGGACAGGGGGCATTGGCTACACCTTC. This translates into CASSLGGTGGIGYTF.

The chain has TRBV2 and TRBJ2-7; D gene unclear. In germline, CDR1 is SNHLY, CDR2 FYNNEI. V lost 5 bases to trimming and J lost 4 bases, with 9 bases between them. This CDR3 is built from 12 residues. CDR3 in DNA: TGTGCCAGCAGTCAAACAGCATACGAGCAGTACTTC. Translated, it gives CASSQTAYEQYF.